A single sample is the source of the 26 T cell receptor beta chains below, sequenced in a study of identical twins. TCRdb re-called the 5' RACE reads through MiXCR, storing one row per CDR3 protein. Among around 470,000 distinct CDR3 sequences listed, 12% to 15% were seen once. These data are also associated with another study on yellow fever vaccine responses in identical twins.

Sequencing was performed on CD4+ T cells sorted from blood. These TCRs come from a woman under 30 in good health.

CDR3 in DNA: TGTGCCAGCAGCTTCACCGGGACCTCAGATACGCAGTATTTT. Amino acid sequence: CASSFTGTSDTQYF. The chain joins TRBV7-2 to TRBJ2-3; D possibly uses TRBD1 or TRBD2 (5 bases each). Germline V gene sequence: CDR1 SGHTA, CDR2 FQGNSA. With 3 bases removed from V and 4 bases from J, the gap between germline ends came to 11 bases. This CDR3 comprises 14 residues.

J is TRBJ2-1 and V is TRBV12-3 or TRBV12-4, with D possibly TRBD2 on 6 matching bases. V was clipped by 6 bases and J by 0 bases, with 12 bases between them. This CDR3 spans 15 amino acids. CDR3 loop: CASREAGSSYNEQFF. In DNA form, the CDR3 reads TGTGCCAGCAGGGAGGCGGGGAGCTCCTACAATGAGCAGTTCTTC.

This clonotype occurred many times. CDR3 coding DNA: TGTGCCAGCAGTTACAGGGGGAGCACAGATACGCAGTATTTT. Translation gives CASSYRGSTDTQYF. The rearrangement uses TRBV12-3 or TRBV12-4 and TRBJ2-3; 8 bases fit TRBD1. CDR3 length: 14 residues. Germline trimming cut 4 bases from V and 0 bases from J; bases unmatched to any gene: 0.

The chain joins TRBV4-2 to TRBJ2-3; 8 nucleotides align to TRBD2. From germline, CDR1 is LGHNA and CDR2 YNFKEQ. V lost 4 bases, J lost 4 bases, and 13 bases stayed unmatched. There are 17 residues in the CDR3. The CDR3 region has the DNA TGTGCCAGCAGCCTAAGGACCGGTAGCGGGAAATCAGATACGCAGTATTTT. Protein: CASSLRTGSGKSDTQYF.

V usage is TRBV28 and J usage is TRBJ2-7, with 9 nucleotides matching TRBD1. The CDR3 runs to 14 residues. Germline values: CDR1 MDHEN, CDR2 SYDVKM. The J segment lost 0 bases and the V segment lost 6 bases, leaving 3 bases of the junction unmatched. The DNA of the CDR3 is TGTGCCAGCAGACGACAGGGGGGCTCCTACGAGCAGTACTTC. It encodes CASRRQGGSYEQYF.

At least ten counts were recorded for this clonotype. This chain uses TRBV6-1 with TRBJ2-1; D possibly corresponds to TRBD1 (5 bases). V lost 6 bases, J lost 6 bases, and 12 bases lay in between. CDR1 is MNHNS and CDR2 is SASEGT in the germline V gene. This CDR3 has 13 residues. The chain's CDR3 is CASSGQAANEQFF. CDR3 DNA: TGTGCCAGCAGCGGACAAGCAGCCAATGAGCAGTTCTTC.

The chain has TRBV20-1 and TRBJ2-1; 7 positions agree with TRBD2. The V and J ends lost 0 bases and 8 bases, in that order; junction bases with no gene match: 4. The CDR3 is 13 amino acids. Germline assignment: CDR1 DFQATT and CDR2 SNEGSKA (reference sequence). The DNA for the CDR3 is TGCAGTGCTAGAGAGGGGGGGGTGGATGAGCAGTTCTTC. It codes for CSAREGGVDEQFF.

In this sample, this clonotype turned up many times. V is TRBV7-9 and J is TRBJ1-1; the match to TRBD1 covers 9 bases. The CDR3 consists of 17 residues. CDR1 and CDR2 (germline): SEHNR, FQNEAQ (reference sequence). The ends lost 5 bases at V and 1 base at J; junction bases unmatched: 11. The CDR3 spells CASSHNRGQTQNTEAFF. The CDR3 region has the DNA TGTGCCAGCAGCCACAACAGGGGGCAAACCCAGAACACTGAAGCTTTCTTT.

This clonotype turned up a few times. V is TRBV7-9 and J is TRBJ2-2; TRBD1 matches 7 bases. Trimming took 8 bases from V and 4 from J; bases not matched to a gene: 7. Germline V gene lookup returns CDR1 SEHNR and CDR2 FQNEAQ (reference sequence). The CDR3 has 14 amino acids. The CDR3 bases are TGTGCCAGCGCCGACAGGGCCGGCACCGGGGAGCTGTTTTTT. It codes for CASADRAGTGELFF.

The CDR3 bases are TGTGCCACCAGCAGAGGGACAGGGGAGAGGACTGAAGCTTTCTTT. Translating gives CATSRGTGERTEAFF. This chain links TRBV15 with TRBJ1-1; 9 positions agree with TRBD1. Germline CDR1 and CDR2: LNHNV and YYDKDF (reference sequence). CDR3 length equals 15 residues. With 1 base clipped from V and 5 bases from J, the junction kept 5 bases outside the gene matches.

The chain combines TRBV20-1 with TRBJ2-7, with a weak D call TRBD1 (5 bases). CDR3 size: 14 residues. The ends were cut back, 5 bases at V and 0 bases at J, with 14 bases in the middle. CDR1 and CDR2 (germline): DFQATT, SNEGSKA (reference sequence). CDR3 sequence: CSAVARAFSYEQYF. The CDR3 DNA is TGCAGTGCTGTTGCCAGGGCCTTCTCCTACGAGCAGTACTTC.

The chain carries TRBV6-4 and TRBJ2-7, with TRBD2 matching over 13 bases. The CDR3 covers 16 residues. J lost 6 bases, V lost 6 bases, and 11 bases had no gene match. CDR1 is MRHNA, CDR2 SNTAGT, per germline. CDR3 loop: CASSQLAGGPGGEQYF. As DNA, the CDR3 is TGTGCCAGCAGCCAACTAGCGGGAGGGCCCGGAGGCGAGCAGTACTTC.

This clonotype appeared a few times. J is TRBJ1-2 and V is TRBV28; no clear D. Between the trimmed V and J ends, which lost 5 bases and 8 bases, there was a span of 12 bases. The CDR3 is 12 amino acids. Germline-derived CDR1 and CDR2 are MDHEN and SYDVKM. The CDR3 nucleotides are TGTGCCAGCAGTGCAACTAGTCGGGGCTACACCTTC. This gives the protein CASSATSRGYTF.

The chain recombines TRBV7-2 with TRBJ2-7; D might be TRBD1 or TRBD2, each matching 5 bases. V lost 1 base, J lost 1 base, and 11 bases lay in between. This CDR3 comprises 15 residues. The germline V gene encodes CDR1 SGHTA and CDR2 FQGNSA. The CDR3 region has the DNA TGTGCCAGCAGCTTAGGGGGGATCCTATCCTACGAGCAGTACTTC. This gives the protein CASSLGGILSYEQYF.

The chain has TRBV24-1 and TRBJ2-2, with 10 bases aligning to TRBD2. Per the germline V gene, CDR1 is KGHDR and CDR2 is SFDVKD. There are 16 residues in the CDR3. The trim removed 4 bases at V and 4 bases at J, leaving 5 bases unmatched. In nucleotides, the CDR3 is TGTGCCACCAGTGAGTTTTCTAGCGGGAGCACCGGGGAGCTGTTTTTT. Translating gives CATSEFSSGSTGELFF.

This clonotype was found once. V usage is TRBV27 and J usage is TRBJ2-1; 10 nucleotides line up with TRBD2. Losses at the gene ends were 6 bases for V and 4 bases for J; bases not matched to a gene: 6. This CDR3 has 15 residues. CDR1 is MNHEY, CDR2 SMNVEV, per germline (reference sequence). The CDR3 bases are TGTGCCAGCAGAAAAAAGCGGGGGGGGTACAATGAGCAGTTCTTC. Protein sequence: CASRKKRGGYNEQFF.

This clonotype was detected only a few times. The chain carries TRBV20-1 and TRBJ2-1, with 10 bases matching TRBD2. The length of the CDR3 is 16 residues. CDR1 and CDR2 (germline): DFQATT, SNEGSKA (reference sequence). The trim removed 5 bases at V and 8 bases at J, leaving 15 bases unmatched. The CDR3 spells CSARRPSGRAYDEQFF. CDR3 coding DNA: TGCAGTGCTCGACGCCCAAGCGGGAGGGCCTATGATGAGCAGTTCTTC.

This clonotype turned up a few times. J is TRBJ2-1 and V is TRBV11-2; the match to TRBD2 covers 13 bases. Germline CDR1 SGHAT, CDR2 FQNNGV. The CDR3 is 17 residues long. Losses at the gene ends were 4 bases for V and 6 bases for J; bases not matched to a gene: 9. CDR3 residues: CASSYAPGLAGRNEQFF. The DNA for the CDR3 is TGTGCCAGCAGCTATGCCCCGGGACTAGCGGGACGCAATGAGCAGTTCTTC.

Only a few counts were recorded for this clonotype. The gene calls are TRBV11-3 and TRBJ2-7; D possibly corresponds to TRBD2 (5 bases). The CDR3 runs to 13 residues. Trimming took off 2 bases at V and 6 bases at J, with 11 bases between the two ends. CDR1 and CDR2 from the germline V gene are SGHNT and YENEEA. The CDR3 is CASSLSIAGEQYF. In nucleotides, the CDR3 is TGTGCCAGCAGCTTAAGTATTGCGGGCGAGCAGTACTTC. The whole variable domain, filled in from reference TRBV11-3 and TRBJ2-7, reads EAGVVQSPRYKIIEKKQPVAFWCNPISGHNTLYWYLQNLGQGPELLIRYENEEAVDDSQLPKDRFSAERLKGVDSTLKIQPAELGDSAVYLCASSLSIAGEQYFGPGTRLTVT.

CDR3 residues: CSASRQGESQPQHF. In DNA, the CDR3 is TGCAGTGCTAGTAGACAGGGTGAGAGTCAGCCCCAGCATTTT. V is TRBV20-1 and J is TRBJ1-5, with TRBD1 identical over 7 bases. Losses at the gene ends were 3 bases for V and 6 bases for J; bases not matched to a gene: 8. The germline V gene encodes CDR1 DFQATT and CDR2 SNEGSKA (reference sequence). This CDR3 comprises 14 residues.

This clonotype has a handful of counts. The gene calls are TRBV6-2 or TRBV6-3 and TRBJ2-2; TRBD2 matches at 9 bases. Germline V CDR1 and CDR2: MNHEY, SVGEGT. The CDR3 extends over 15 amino acids. Trimming took 6 bases from V and 7 from J; bases not matched to a gene: 9. The CDR3 loop reads CASRDSGRINGELFF. The CDR3 nucleotides are TGTGCCAGCAGAGATAGCGGGAGAATTAACGGGGAGCTGTTTTTT.

This clonotype was counted between two and nine times. CDR3 in DNA: TGTGCCAGCAGTTACTCGGGTGGGGTATGGCAGTACTTC. It is translated as CASSYSGGVWQYF. The chain is built from TRBV6-5 and TRBJ2-7; D is ambiguous. The CDR3 is 13 amino acids. Looked up from germline, CDR1 is MNHEY and CDR2 is SVGAGI. Trimming took 0 bases from V and 9 from J, leaving 12 bases between them.

This clonotype has more than one count but fewer than ten. The chain has TRBV7-3 and TRBJ1-3; unclear D gene. The CDR3 length is 13 residues. V lost 8 bases and J lost 0, with 8 bases in between. The V gene's germline CDR1 is SGHTA and CDR2 FQGTGA. CDR3 sequence: CASGASSGNTIYF. The CDR3 DNA reads as TGTGCCAGCGGAGCCAGCTCTGGAAACACCATATATTTT.

At least ten counts were recorded for this clonotype. The rearrangement uses TRBV7-2 and TRBJ1-3; TRBD1 aligns across 7 bases. Germline values: CDR1 SGHTA, CDR2 FQGNSA. The CDR3 is 16 amino acids. The trim removed 5 bases at V and 2 bases at J, leaving 9 bases unmatched. CDR3 protein: CASSPPGGQTGNTIYF. The CDR3, as DNA: TGTGCCAGCAGCCCCCCCGGGGGACAGACTGGAAACACCATATATTTT.

The rearrangement uses TRBV20-1 and TRBJ2-1; D might be TRBD1 (6 bases). Trimming cost V 1 base and J 2 bases, with 12 bases left between them. The CDR3 is 15 amino acids. Germline CDR1 and CDR2: DFQATT and SNEGSKA (reference sequence). The CDR3 spells CSARVGQGTYNEQFF. The CDR3 coding sequence is TGCAGTGCTAGAGTTGGCCAGGGGACCTACAATGAGCAGTTCTTC.

In DNA, the CDR3 is TGTGCCAGCAGCTTACGGGAGTTGAAAGAGACCCAGTACTTC. Amino acids: CASSLRELKETQYF. The rearrangement uses TRBV7-9 and TRBJ2-5; D may be TRBD2 (6 bases). Germline CDR1 is SEHNR and CDR2 is FQNEAQ (reference sequence). Trimming stripped 2 bases from V and 3 bases from J, with 10 bases between. The CDR3 sequence is 14 residues long.